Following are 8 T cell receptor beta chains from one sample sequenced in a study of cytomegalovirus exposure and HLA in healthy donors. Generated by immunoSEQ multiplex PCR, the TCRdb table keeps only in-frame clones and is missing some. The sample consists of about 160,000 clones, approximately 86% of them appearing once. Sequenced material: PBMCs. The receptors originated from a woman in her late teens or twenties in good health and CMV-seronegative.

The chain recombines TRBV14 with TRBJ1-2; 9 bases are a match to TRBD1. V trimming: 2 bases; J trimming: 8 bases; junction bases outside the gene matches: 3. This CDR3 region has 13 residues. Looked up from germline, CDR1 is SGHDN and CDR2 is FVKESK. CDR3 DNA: TGTGCCAGCAGCCAAATGACAGGGGGAGGCTACACCTTC. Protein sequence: CASSQMTGGGYTF.

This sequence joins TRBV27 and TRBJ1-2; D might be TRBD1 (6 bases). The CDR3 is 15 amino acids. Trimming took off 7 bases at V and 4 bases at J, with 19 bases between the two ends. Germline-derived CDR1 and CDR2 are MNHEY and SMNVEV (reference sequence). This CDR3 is CASTLTGRGIYGYTF. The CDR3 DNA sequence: TGTGCCAGCACCCTTACAGGGCGGGGGATCTATGGCTACACCTTC.

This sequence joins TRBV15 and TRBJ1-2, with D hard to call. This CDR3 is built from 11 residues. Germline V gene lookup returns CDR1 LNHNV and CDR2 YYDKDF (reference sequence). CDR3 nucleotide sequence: TGTCCCTCTACGGAGACTAATGGCTACACCTTC. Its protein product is CPSTETNGYTF.

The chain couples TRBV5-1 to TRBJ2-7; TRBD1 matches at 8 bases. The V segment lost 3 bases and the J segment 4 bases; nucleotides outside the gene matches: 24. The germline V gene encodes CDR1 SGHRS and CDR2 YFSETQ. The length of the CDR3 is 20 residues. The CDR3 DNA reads TGCGCCAGCAGCTCCCGGAACGCCCGGCAGGGACAGGATAGCTTGTACGAGCAGTACTTC. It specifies CASSSRNARQGQDSLYEQYF.

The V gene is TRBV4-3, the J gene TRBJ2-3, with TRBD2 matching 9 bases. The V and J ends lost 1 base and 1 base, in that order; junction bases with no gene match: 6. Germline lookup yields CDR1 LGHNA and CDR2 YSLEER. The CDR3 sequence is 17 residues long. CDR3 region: CASSQALLAGRTDTQYF. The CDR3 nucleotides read TGCGCCAGCAGCCAAGCGTTACTAGCGGGCCGCACAGATACGCAGTATTTT.

The CDR3 sequence: CASSTGSLSGNTIYF. For the CDR3, the DNA is TGTGCCAGCAGCACGGGGTCCCTCTCTGGAAACACCATATATTTT. The rearrangement uses TRBV9 and TRBJ1-3; D uncertain. Germline V CDR1 and CDR2: SGDLS, YYNGEE. Trimming stripped 4 bases from V and 0 bases from J, with 11 bases between. CDR3 length: 15 amino acids.

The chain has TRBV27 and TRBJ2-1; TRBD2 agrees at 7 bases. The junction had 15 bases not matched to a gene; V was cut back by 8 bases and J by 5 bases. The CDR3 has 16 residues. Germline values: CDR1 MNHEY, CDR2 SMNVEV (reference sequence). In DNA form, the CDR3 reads TGTGCCAGCGGAGATGGGGCGGGAGAGGGGAACAATGAGCAGTTCTTC. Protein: CASGDGAGEGNNEQFF.

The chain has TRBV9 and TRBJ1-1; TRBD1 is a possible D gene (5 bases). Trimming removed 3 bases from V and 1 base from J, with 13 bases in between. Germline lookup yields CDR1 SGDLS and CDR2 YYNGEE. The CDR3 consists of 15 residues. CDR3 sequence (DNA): TGTGCCAGCAGCGCGGCAGGGTTGGCGAACACTGAAGCTTTCTTT. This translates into CASSAAGLANTEAFF. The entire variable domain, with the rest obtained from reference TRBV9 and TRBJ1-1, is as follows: DSGVTQTPKHLITATGQRVTLRCSPRSGDLSVYWYQQSLDQGLQFLIQYYNGEERAKGNILERFSAQQFPDLHSELNLSSLELGDSALYFCASSAAGLANTEAFFGQGTRLTVV.